The present T cell receptor (beta chain) was sequenced within a study of T-cell memory formation after mild COVID-19. The study, taken as a whole, reports: CD4+ contracting clones were found mainly in CM and EM, and CD8+ ones in EMRA.

V lost 0 bases and J lost 8, with 13 bases in between. This CDR3 region has 13 residues. CDR1 DFQATT and CDR2 SNEGSKA come from the germline V gene (reference sequence). This clonotype came up many times. Its target is unknown. TCRdb used MiXCR to reprocess the 5' RACE reads, holding one entry per CDR3 protein. In the table there are approximately 45,000 distinct CDR3 sequences, about 6.8% of which are singletons. Sequenced sample: PBMCs or a T cell subset sorted from them (not recorded which). This clonotype was obtained from an adult who had mild COVID-19 (a few samples of this study predate the infection). Cell type and time point are not known. The V and J genes are TRBV20-1 and TRBJ1-2, with D possibly being TRBD1 (5 bases). The CDR3 DNA reads as TGCAGTGCTAGAGATCCAGACAGAAGAGGCTACACCTTC. The encoded protein is CSARDPDRRGYTF.